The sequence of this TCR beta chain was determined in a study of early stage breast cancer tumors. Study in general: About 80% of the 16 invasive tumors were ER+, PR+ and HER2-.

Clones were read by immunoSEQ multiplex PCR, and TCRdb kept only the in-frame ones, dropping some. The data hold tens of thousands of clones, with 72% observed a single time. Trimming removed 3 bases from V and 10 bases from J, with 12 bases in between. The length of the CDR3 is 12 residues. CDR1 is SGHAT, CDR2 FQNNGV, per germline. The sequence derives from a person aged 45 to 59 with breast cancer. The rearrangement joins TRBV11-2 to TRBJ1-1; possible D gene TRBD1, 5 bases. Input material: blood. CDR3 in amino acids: CASSLFQGVAFF. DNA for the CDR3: TGTGCCAGCAGCTTGTTCCAGGGTGTAGCTTTCTTT. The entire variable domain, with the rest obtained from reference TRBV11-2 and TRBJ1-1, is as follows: EAGVAQSPRYKIIEKRQSVAFWCNPISGHATLYWYQQILGQGPKLLIQFQNNGVVDDSQLPKDRFSAERLKGVDSTLKIQPAKLEDSAVYLCASSLFQGVAFFGQGTRLTVV.